One and the same sample provided the 21 T cell receptor beta chains below, sequenced in a study of shared clonotypes between healthy human individuals. Profiled with immunoSEQ multiplex PCR; TCRdb holds only in-frame clones, not every one. The sample consists of 1,400,000 or so clones, 98% of them appearing once. The sequenced sample consisted of naive CD4+ T cells sorted from blood. Subset defined: CD45RA+ positively selected. The origin of the receptors is a man between 25 and 39 years old in good health.

This chain uses TRBV29-1 with TRBJ2-3; 9 bases are shared with TRBD2. Germline lookup yields CDR1 SQVTM and CDR2 ANQGSEA. The CDR3 length is 16 residues. The ends lost 7 bases at V and 0 bases at J; junction bases unmatched: 11. The CDR3 sequence is CSALSGSGPSTDTQYF. In nucleotides, the CDR3 is TGCAGCGCCCTTAGCGGGAGCGGTCCTAGCACAGATACGCAGTATTTT.

The genes are TRBV9 and TRBJ2-1; TRBD2 matches 7 bases. This CDR3 region has 14 residues. The germline V gene encodes CDR1 SGDLS and CDR2 YYNGEE. Unmatched junction bases numbered 8, after V lost 4 bases and J lost 7 bases. The CDR3: CASSTTSVSNEQFF. DNA for the CDR3: TGTGCCAGCAGCACCACTAGCGTCTCGAATGAGCAGTTCTTC.

The rearrangement links TRBV7-6 to TRBJ2-7, with D maybe TRBD1 (6 bases). This CDR3 has 15 residues. The germline CDR1 and CDR2 sequences are SGHVS and FNYEAQ. Trimming removed 1 base from V and 0 bases from J, with 10 bases in between. CDR3 loop: CASSLEGQSSYEQYF. The CDR3, as DNA: TGTGCCAGCAGCTTAGAGGGACAAAGCTCCTACGAGCAGTACTTC.

The CDR3 here is CASSLISRQAAGEAFF. The DNA of the CDR3 is TGTGCCAGCAGCTTAATCTCCCGACAGGCGGCGGGTGAAGCTTTCTTT. The chain recombines TRBV7-6 with TRBJ1-1; perhaps TRBD1 as D (6 bases). The V gene lost 2 bases and the J gene lost 7 bases, with 20 bases spanning the gap. From germline, CDR1 is SGHVS and CDR2 FNYEAQ. This CDR3 has 16 residues.

The chain carries TRBV21-1 and TRBJ2-7; the D call TRBD2 from the table was never checked on the DNA. TRBV21-1 is designated a pseudogene. The length of the CDR3 is 13 residues. CDR3 residues: CASFWEGQYEQYF. The CDR3 DNA reads as TGTGCCAGCTTCTGGGAGGGCCAATACGAGCAGTACTTC.

V gene TRBV5-1 combines with J gene TRBJ2-1; 7 bases map to TRBD2. The V and J ends lost 2 bases and 10 bases, in that order; junction bases with no gene match: 15. There are 16 residues in the CDR3. Per germline, CDR1 SGHRS and CDR2 YFSETQ. The CDR3 sequence: CASSFPRGGSLNEQFF. DNA of the CDR3: TGCGCCAGCAGCTTTCCTCGTGGCGGGAGCTTGAACGAGCAGTTCTTC.

The V call is TRBV28, the J call TRBJ1-2, with TRBD1 identical over 7 bases. Germline V lookup: CDR1 MDHEN, CDR2 SYDVKM. Trimming at V came to 2 bases and at J to 8 bases, leaving 5 bases not matched to a gene. The CDR3 extends over 13 amino acids. The CDR3 sequence is CASSLEGAEGYTF. The CDR3, as DNA: TGTGCCAGCAGTTTAGAGGGGGCGGAGGGCTACACCTTC.

In nucleotides, the CDR3 is TGCGCCAGCAGCTCCCGGCCTACTATCAATGAGCAGTTCTTC. Translating gives CASSSRPTINEQFF. V and J are TRBV5-1 and TRBJ2-1, with D unclear. Germline V gene sequence: CDR1 SGHRS, CDR2 YFSETQ. The CDR3 is 14 residues long. Trimming pared 3 bases from V and 6 bases from J, leaving 13 bases between.

This chain links TRBV29-1 with TRBJ1-3; the D is unclear. CDR1 SQVTM and CDR2 ANQGSEA come from the germline V gene. The CDR3 contains 12 residues. Here the CDR3 DNA reads TGCACCGGCAACGGCTCTGGAAACACCATATATTTT. Translated: CTGNGSGNTIYF.

V gene TRBV5-1 combines with J gene TRBJ2-5; TRBD2 is a possible D gene (5 bases). Germline CDR1 SGHRS, CDR2 YFSETQ. Trimming shortened V by 0 bases and J by 5 bases, and 17 bases separated the two germline ends. The CDR3 is 16 amino acids. For the CDR3, the DNA is TGCGCCAGCAGCTTGGTGAGCGCGACGGGGTCGGAGACCCAGTACTTC. Encoded protein: CASSLVSATGSETQYF.

This chain uses TRBV5-6 with TRBJ2-7, with D perhaps matching TRBD1 (6 bases). Germline CDR1 and CDR2: SGHDT and YYEEEE. Trimming took 0 bases from V and 2 from J, leaving 12 bases between them. This CDR3 is 15 amino acids long. The CDR3 loop reads CASSLVPGDTYEQYF. CDR3 sequence (DNA): TGTGCCAGCAGCTTGGTGCCAGGGGATACCTACGAGCAGTACTTC.

The genes are TRBV2 and TRBJ1-5, with 7 bases identical to TRBD1. Looked up from germline, CDR1 is SNHLY and CDR2 is FYNNEI. The junction had 17 bases not matched to a gene; V was cut back by 5 bases and J by 10 bases. The CDR3 covers 16 residues. The chain's CDR3 is CASSRDSVFLSDPQHF. DNA of the CDR3: TGTGCCAGCAGTAGGGACAGCGTCTTTCTCAGTGATCCCCAGCATTTT.

Details on this clone: Additional DNA sequences in this sample encode the identical CDR3. The chain is built from TRBV7-2 and TRBJ1-2; no definite D call. Trimming removed 2 bases from V and 8 bases from J, with 6 bases in between. Germline V gene data show CDR1 as SGHTA and CDR2 as FQGNSA. This CDR3 spans 11 amino acids. CDR3: CASSLIGGYTF. The CDR3 region has the DNA TGTGCCAGCAGCTTAATCGGGGGCTACACCTTC. The variable domain in full, with the rest retrieved from reference TRBV7-2 and TRBJ1-2, is GAGVSQSPSNKVTEKGKDVELRCDPISGHTALYWYRQSLGQGLEFLIYFQGNSAPDKSGLPSDRFSAERTGGSVSTLTIQRTQQEDSAVYLCASSLIGGYTFGSGTRLTVV.

V usage is TRBV9 and J usage is TRBJ2-7; D possibly uses TRBD1 or TRBD2 (5 bases each). Germline CDR1 and CDR2: SGDLS and YYNGEE. V lost 0 bases to trimming and J lost 2 bases, with 9 bases between them. The CDR3 runs 14 residues. The chain's CDR3 is CASSVGDPTYEQYF. In DNA form, the CDR3 reads TGTGCCAGCAGCGTAGGGGACCCTACCTACGAGCAGTACTTC.

This sequence joins TRBV10-3 and TRBJ2-7; 10 nucleotides match TRBD2. Germline loops: CDR1 ENHRY, CDR2 SYGVKD. CDR3 size: 14 residues. Trimming took 6 bases from V and 4 from J; bases not matched to a gene: 6. CDR3 loop: CAIRWTSGDYEQYF. In DNA, the CDR3 is TGTGCCATCAGGTGGACTAGCGGAGATTACGAGCAGTACTTC.

The chain's CDR3 is CASSQEWGQATLAKNIQYF. CDR3 DNA: TGTGCCAGCAGCCAAGAATGGGGGCAGGCAACTCTAGCCAAAAACATTCAGTACTTC. The chain has TRBV14 and TRBJ2-4; possible D gene TRBD1, 6 bases. Germline V gives CDR1 SGHDN, CDR2 FVKESK. CDR3 length: 19 residues. The V gene lost 0 bases and the J gene lost 0 bases, with 18 bases spanning the gap.

CDR3: CASSYTGQVGFEQYF. In DNA, the CDR3 is TGTGCCAGCAGTTACACGGGACAGGTCGGCTTCGAGCAGTACTTC. The chain employs TRBV6-5 and TRBJ2-7, with 8 nucleotides matching TRBD1. This CDR3 has 15 amino acids. CDR1 is MNHEY and CDR2 is SVGAGI in the germline V gene. V was clipped by 2 bases and J by 6 bases; unmatched bases: 9.

The chain couples TRBV9 to TRBJ1-2; TRBD1 matches 10 bases. Trimming took 4 bases from V and 4 from J; bases not matched to a gene: 7. This CDR3 is 15 amino acids long. CDR1 is SGDLS, CDR2 YYNGEE, per germline. CDR3 nucleotides: TGTGCCAGCAGCTCCTCCGGGACAGGGGCCTATGGCTACACCTTC. Translating gives CASSSSGTGAYGYTF.

The CDR3 region is CASSFRTSGRSTDTQYF. DNA of the CDR3: TGTGCCAGCAGCTTTAGGACTAGCGGGAGGTCTACAGATACGCAGTATTTT. This sequence joins TRBV7-8 and TRBJ2-3; TRBD2 agrees at 14 bases. This CDR3 region has 17 residues. J gave up 3 bases and V 3 bases, and 5 bases lay outside the gene matches. The germline V gene encodes CDR1 SGHVS and CDR2 FQNEAQ.

Concerning this clone: This same CDR3 is encoded by further DNA sequences in the sample. The chain has TRBV11-2 and TRBJ1-2; D remains unclear. The CDR3 is 12 residues long. V was cut by 0 bases and J by 5 bases, with 4 bases left in between. Germline assignment: CDR1 SGHAT and CDR2 FQNNGV. The CDR3 sequence: CASSLDKYGYTF. In DNA, the CDR3 is TGTGCCAGCAGCTTAGACAAGTATGGCTACACCTTC.

The chain couples TRBV11-2 to TRBJ2-1; possibly TRBD1 or TRBD2 for D (5 bases each). The CDR3 is 18 residues long. Germline V gene data show CDR1 as SGHAT and CDR2 as FQNNGV. Trimming cost V 1 base and J 6 bases, with 22 bases left between them. The CDR3 DNA is TGTGCCAGCAGCTTAGTTCGGGGCTACCAACGGTCCCCCAATGAGCAGTTCTTC. It translates to CASSLVRGYQRSPNEQFF.